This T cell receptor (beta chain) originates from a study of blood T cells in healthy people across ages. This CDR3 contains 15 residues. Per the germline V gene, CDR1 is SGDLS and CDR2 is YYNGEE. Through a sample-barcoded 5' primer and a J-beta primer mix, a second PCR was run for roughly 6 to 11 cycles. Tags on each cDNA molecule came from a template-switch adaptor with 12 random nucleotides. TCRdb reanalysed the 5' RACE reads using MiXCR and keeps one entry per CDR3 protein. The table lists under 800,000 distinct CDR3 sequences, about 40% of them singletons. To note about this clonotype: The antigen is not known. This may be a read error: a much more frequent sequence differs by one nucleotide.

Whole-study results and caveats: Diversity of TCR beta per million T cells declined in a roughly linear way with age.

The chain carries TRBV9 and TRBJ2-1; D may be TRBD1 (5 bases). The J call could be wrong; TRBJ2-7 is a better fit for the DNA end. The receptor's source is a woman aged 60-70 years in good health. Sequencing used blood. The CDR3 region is CASSPQGNAYNEQYF. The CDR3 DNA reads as TGTGCCAGCAGCCCCCAGGGTAATGCCTACAATGAGCAGTACTTC.